This entry describes one TCR beta chain. The protocol was immunoSEQ multiplex PCR, while the TCRdb copy is restricted to in-frame clones and leaves out a portion. The sample records tens of thousands of clones, about 88% being singletons. This sample is part of a study of blood T cell repertoires in COVID-19. Looking at the study overall: Sources were T cells, B-cell-depleted T cells, or PBMCs; the material itself was cDNA or gDNA.

CDR1 MNHEY and CDR2 SVGEGT come from the germline V gene. V was trimmed by 0 bases and J by 2 bases, leaving 5 bases between them. The CDR3 spans 14 residues. Sequences were obtained from PBMCs or T cells enriched from blood (not recorded which). This receptor was identified in a woman between 40 and 55 years old who had recovered from COVID-19. The rearrangement links TRBV6-2 or TRBV6-3 to TRBJ2-1; D unclear. DNA for the CDR3: TGTGCCAGCAGTTACTCGAGTCCCTACAATGAGCAGTTCTTC. Amino acids: CASSYSSPYNEQFF.